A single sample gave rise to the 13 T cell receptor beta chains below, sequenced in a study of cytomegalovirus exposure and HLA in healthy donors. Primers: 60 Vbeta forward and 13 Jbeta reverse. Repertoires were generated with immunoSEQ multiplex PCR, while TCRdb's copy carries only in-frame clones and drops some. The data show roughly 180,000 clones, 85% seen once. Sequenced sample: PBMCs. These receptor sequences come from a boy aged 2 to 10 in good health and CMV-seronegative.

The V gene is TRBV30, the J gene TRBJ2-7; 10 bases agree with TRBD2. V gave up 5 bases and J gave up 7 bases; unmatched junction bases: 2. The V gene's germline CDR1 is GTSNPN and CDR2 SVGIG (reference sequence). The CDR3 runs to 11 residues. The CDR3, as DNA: TGTGCCTGGGGGACTAGCGAGGAGCAGTACTTC. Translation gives CAWGTSEEQYF.

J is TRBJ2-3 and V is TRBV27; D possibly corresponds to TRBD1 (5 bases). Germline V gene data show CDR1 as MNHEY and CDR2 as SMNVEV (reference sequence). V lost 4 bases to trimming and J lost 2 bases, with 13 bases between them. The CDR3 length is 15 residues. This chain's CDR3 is CASSSVQVFTDTQYF. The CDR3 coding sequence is TGTGCCAGCAGTTCCGTACAGGTTTTCACAGATACGCAGTATTTT.

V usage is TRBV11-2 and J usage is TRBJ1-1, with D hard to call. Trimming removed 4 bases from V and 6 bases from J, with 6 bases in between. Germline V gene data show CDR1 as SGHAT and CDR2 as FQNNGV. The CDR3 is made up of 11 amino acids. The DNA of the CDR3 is TGTGCCAGCAGCTCACGGGCTGAAGCTTTCTTT. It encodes CASSSRAEAFF.

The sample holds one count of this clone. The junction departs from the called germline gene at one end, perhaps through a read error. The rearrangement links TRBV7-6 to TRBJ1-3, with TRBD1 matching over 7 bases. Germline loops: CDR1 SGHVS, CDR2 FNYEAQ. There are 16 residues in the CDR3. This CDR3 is CASSCRTGELGNTIYF. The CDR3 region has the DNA TGTGCTAGCAGCTGCCGAACAGGGGAGCTTGGAAACACCATATATTTT.

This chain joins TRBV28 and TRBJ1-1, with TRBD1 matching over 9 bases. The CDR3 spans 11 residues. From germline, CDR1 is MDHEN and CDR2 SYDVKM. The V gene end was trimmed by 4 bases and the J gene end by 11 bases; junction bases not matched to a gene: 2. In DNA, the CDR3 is TGTGCCAGCAGTTCTGACAGGGGGGCTTTCTTT. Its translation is CASSSDRGAFF.

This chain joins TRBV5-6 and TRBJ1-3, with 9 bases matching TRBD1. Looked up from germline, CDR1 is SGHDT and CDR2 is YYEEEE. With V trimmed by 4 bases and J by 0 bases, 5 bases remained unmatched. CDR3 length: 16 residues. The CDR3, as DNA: TGTGCCAGCAGCCCCACAGGGGGCCGCTCTGGAAACACCATATATTTT. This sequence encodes CASSPTGGRSGNTIYF.

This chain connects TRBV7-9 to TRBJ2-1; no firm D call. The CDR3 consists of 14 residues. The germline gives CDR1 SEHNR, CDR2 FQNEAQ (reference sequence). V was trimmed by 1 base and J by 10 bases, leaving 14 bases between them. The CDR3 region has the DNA TGTGCCAGCAGCTTAGGTTCAGTTGCAGGAGAGCAGTTCTTC. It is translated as CASSLGSVAGEQFF.

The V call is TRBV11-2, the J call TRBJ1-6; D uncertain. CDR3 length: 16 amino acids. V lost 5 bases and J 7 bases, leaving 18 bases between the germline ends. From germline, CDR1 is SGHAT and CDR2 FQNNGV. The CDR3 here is CASSTRTPAGNSPLHF. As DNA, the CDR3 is TGTGCCAGCAGCACCCGGACCCCGGCGGGAAATTCACCCCTCCACTTT. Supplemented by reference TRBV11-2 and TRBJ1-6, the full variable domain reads EAGVAQSPRYKIIEKRQSVAFWCNPISGHATLYWYQQILGQGPKLLIQFQNNGVVDDSQLPKDRFSAERLKGVDSTLKIQPAKLEDSAVYLCASSTRTPAGNSPLHFGNGTRLTVT.

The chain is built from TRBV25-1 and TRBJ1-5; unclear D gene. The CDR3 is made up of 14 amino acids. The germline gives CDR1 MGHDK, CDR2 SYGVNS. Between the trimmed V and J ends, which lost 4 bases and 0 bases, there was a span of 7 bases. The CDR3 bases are TGTGCCAGCAGTGTACTGTCTAGCAATCAGCCCCAGCATTTT. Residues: CASSVLSSNQPQHF.

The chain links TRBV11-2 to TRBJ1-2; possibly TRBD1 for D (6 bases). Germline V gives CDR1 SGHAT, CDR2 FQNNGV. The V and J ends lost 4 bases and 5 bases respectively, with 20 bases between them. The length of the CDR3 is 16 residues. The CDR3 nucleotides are TGTGCCAGCAGCTCCCAGGACAGCCGGAGGAGGTATGGCTACACCTTC. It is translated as CASSSQDSRRRYGYTF. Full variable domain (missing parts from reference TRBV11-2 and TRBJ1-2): EAGVAQSPRYKIIEKRQSVAFWCNPISGHATLYWYQQILGQGPKLLIQFQNNGVVDDSQLPKDRFSAERLKGVDSTLKIQPAKLEDSAVYLCASSSQDSRRRYGYTFGSGTRLTVV.

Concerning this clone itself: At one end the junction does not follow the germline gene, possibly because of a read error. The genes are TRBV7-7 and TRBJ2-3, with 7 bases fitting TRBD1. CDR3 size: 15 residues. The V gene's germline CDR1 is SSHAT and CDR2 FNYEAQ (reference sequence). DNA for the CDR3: TGTGCTAGCAGCTTAGGGACAGCTTCCGCAGATACGCAGTATTTT. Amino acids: CASSLGTASADTQYF.

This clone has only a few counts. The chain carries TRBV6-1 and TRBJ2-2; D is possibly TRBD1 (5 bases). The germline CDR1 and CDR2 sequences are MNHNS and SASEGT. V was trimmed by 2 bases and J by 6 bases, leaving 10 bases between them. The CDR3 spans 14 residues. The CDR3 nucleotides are TGTGCCAGCAGTGAATCCTGGGGCGCCGGGGAGCTGTTTTTT. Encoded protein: CASSESWGAGELFF.

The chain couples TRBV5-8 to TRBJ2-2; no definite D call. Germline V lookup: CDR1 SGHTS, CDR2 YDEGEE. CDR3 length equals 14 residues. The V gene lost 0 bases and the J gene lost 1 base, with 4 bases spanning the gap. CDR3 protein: CASSLDWNTGELFF. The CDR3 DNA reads TGTGCCAGCAGCTTGGACTGGAACACCGGGGAGCTGTTTTTT.